Presented here are 16 T cell receptor beta chains from one specimen sequenced in a study of siplizumab effects on memory and regulatory T cells. The data were produced by immunoSEQ multiplex PCR, yet TCRdb's version contains in-frame clones alone and is incomplete. Among under 110,000 clones, around 90% were seen once, and the ten largest hold 12%. Sequenced input: non-Treg CD4+ T cells sorted from blood. Receptors were obtained from a human donor in good health.

This sequence joins TRBV6-1 and TRBJ1-4; weak D call: TRBD1 (5 bases). The CDR3 has 14 residues. Germline V gives CDR1 MNHNS, CDR2 SASEGT. V dropped 5 bases and J dropped 8 bases, with 15 bases sitting between them. CDR3 loop: CASSKSGVGEKLFF. DNA for the CDR3: TGTGCCAGCAGTAAATCGGGGGTAGGGGAAAAACTGTTTTTT.

The chain combines TRBV6-5 with TRBJ1-2, with 8 bases fitting TRBD1. The CDR3 consists of 14 residues. The germline V gene encodes CDR1 MNHEY and CDR2 SVGAGI. The ends lost 2 bases at V and 10 bases at J; junction bases unmatched: 9. CDR3 region: CASSYDGTGRAYTF. In nucleotides, the CDR3 is TGTGCCAGCAGTTACGACGGGACAGGTCGGGCCTACACCTTC.

The chain couples TRBV6-1 to TRBJ1-2, with D unresolved. Germline loops: CDR1 MNHNS, CDR2 SASEGT. The V and J ends lost 4 bases and 2 bases respectively, with 5 bases between them. The CDR3 has 12 residues. The CDR3 nucleotides are TGTGCCAGCAGTGTCCAGAACTATGGCTACACCTTC. Amino acids: CASSVQNYGYTF.

This clone has a handful of counts. The V call is TRBV30, the J call TRBJ1-1; D not resolved. The CDR3 is 12 amino acids. Looked up from germline, CDR1 is GTSNPN and CDR2 is SVGIG (reference sequence). Deletions cut 2 bases from V and 3 bases from J, with 7 bases between. The CDR3 DNA reads TGTGCCTGGAGTACGCGGCACACTGAAGCTTTCTTT. This translates into CAWSTRHTEAFF. The full variable domain, with the rest looked up from reference TRBV30 and TRBJ1-1, is SQTIHQWPATLVQPVGSPLSLECTVEGTSNPNLYWYRQAAGRGLQLLFYSVGIGQISSEVPQNLSASRPQDRQFILSSKKLLLSDSGFYLCAWSTRHTEAFFGQGTRLTVV.

V is TRBV7-9 and J is TRBJ1-1; perhaps TRBD1 as D (6 bases). Between the trimmed V and J ends, which lost 5 bases and 0 bases, there was a span of 13 bases. Germline loops: CDR1 SEHNR, CDR2 FQNEAQ (reference sequence). This CDR3 is built from 15 residues. Here the CDR3 DNA reads TGTGCCAGCAGCCTCCGACAGGACTTGAACACTGAAGCTTTCTTT. Amino acid sequence: CASSLRQDLNTEAFF.

This sequence joins TRBV25-1 and TRBJ2-1, with 9 nucleotides matching TRBD2. Per the germline V gene, CDR1 is MGHDK and CDR2 is SYGVNS. J was trimmed by 1 base and V by 6 bases; bases with no gene match: 4. The CDR3 runs 15 residues. Here the CDR3 DNA reads TGTGCCAGCAGGGATAGCGGGAGTTCCTACAATGAGCAGTTCTTC. Residues: CASRDSGSSYNEQFF. The entire variable domain, with the rest obtained from reference TRBV25-1 and TRBJ2-1, is as follows: EADIYQTPRYLVIGTGKKITLECSQTMGHDKMYWYQQDPGMELHLIHYSYGVNSTEKGDLSSESTVSRIRTEHFPLTLESARPSHTSQYLCASRDSGSSYNEQFFGPGTRLTVL.

The V gene is TRBV30, the J gene TRBJ2-3; maybe TRBD2 (5 bases). With 0 bases removed from V and 3 bases from J, the gap between germline ends came to 10 bases. The CDR3 is 14 amino acids. Per germline, CDR1 GTSNPN and CDR2 SVGIG (reference sequence). Here the CDR3 DNA reads TGTGCCTGGAGTGTAGGTGGGAGTACAGATACGCAGTATTTT. Its protein is CAWSVGGSTDTQYF. The full variable domain, completed using reference TRBV30 and TRBJ2-3, is SQTIHQWPATLVQPVGSPLSLECTVEGTSNPNLYWYRQAAGRGLQLLFYSVGIGQISSEVPQNLSASRPQDRQFILSSKKLLLSDSGFYLCAWSVGGSTDTQYFGPGTRLTVL.

The V gene is TRBV6-5, the J gene TRBJ1-3, with 12 bases identical to TRBD1. This CDR3 has 16 residues. V lost 4 bases to trimming and J lost 8 bases; unmatched junction nucleotides: 9. The germline gives CDR1 MNHEY, CDR2 SVGAGI. DNA of the CDR3: TGTGCCAGCAGTTCAACCGGGACAGGGGGCGCGTACACCATATATTTT. Protein sequence: CASSSTGTGGAYTIYF.

This clone was found once. The chain recombines TRBV4-1 with TRBJ2-2; D possibly corresponds to TRBD1 (5 bases). V lost 0 bases to trimming and J lost 10 bases, with 18 bases between them. Germline CDR1 is MGHRA and CDR2 is YSYEKL. The CDR3 totals 16 residues. CDR3 sequence: CASSQEYTGPTEELFF. CDR3 DNA sequence: TGCGCCAGCAGCCAAGAGTATACAGGCCCTACAGAGGAGCTGTTTTTT.

The J gene is TRBJ2-1, the V gene TRBV6-1, with D possibly called TRBD1 or TRBD2 (5 bases each). V lost 4 bases and J lost 4, with 11 bases in between. There are 14 residues in the CDR3. Germline V lookup: CDR1 MNHNS, CDR2 SASEGT. CDR3 loop: CASSGGRAYNEQFF. The DNA of the CDR3 is TGTGCCAGCAGTGGGGGGAGAGCGTACAATGAGCAGTTCTTC.

This rearrangement joins TRBV18 to TRBJ2-7, with a tentative D call TRBD1 (6 bases). Germline V lookup: CDR1 KGHSH, CDR2 LQKENI. The V gene lost 6 bases and the J gene lost 4 bases, with 16 bases spanning the gap. This CDR3 is built from 14 residues. This CDR3 is CASSPIRGTYEQYF. The CDR3 nucleotides read TGTGCCAGCTCGCCGATAAGGGGGACATACGAGCAGTACTTC. Supplemented by reference TRBV18 and TRBJ2-7, the full variable domain reads NAGVMQNPRHLVRRRGQEARLRCSPMKGHSHVYWYRQLPEEGLKFMVYLQKENIIDESGMPKERFSAEFPKEGPSILRIQQVVRGDSAAYFCASSPIRGTYEQYFGPGTRLTVT.

The rearrangement uses TRBV19 and TRBJ1-5; D is perhaps TRBD1 (5 bases). The germline V gene encodes CDR1 LNHDA and CDR2 SQIVND (reference sequence). With 7 bases removed from V and 4 bases from J, the gap between germline ends came to 11 bases. This CDR3 is built from 13 residues. The CDR3 sequence is CASKTRENQPQHF. The CDR3 DNA reads TGTGCCAGTAAAACCAGGGAAAATCAGCCCCAGCATTTT. The whole variable domain, remainder taken from reference TRBV19 and TRBJ1-5, is DGGITQSPKYLFRKEGQNVTLSCEQNLNHDAMYWYRQDPGQGLRLIYYSQIVNDFQKGDIAEGYSVSREKKESFPLTVTSAQKNPTAFYLCASKTRENQPQHFGDGTRLSIL.

This chain uses TRBV6-1 with TRBJ2-3; TRBD2 aligns across 7 bases. J lost 2 bases, V lost 7 bases, and 9 bases had no gene match. This CDR3 has 15 amino acids. Germline CDR1 is MNHNS and CDR2 is SASEGT. The CDR3 sequence is CASNIRGEVTDTQYF. The DNA of the CDR3 is TGTGCCAGCAATATACGGGGGGAGGTCACAGATACGCAGTATTTT.

The chain joins TRBV25-1 to TRBJ1-5, with a possible D match to TRBD1 (5 bases). With 4 bases removed from V and 7 bases from J, the gap between germline ends came to 14 bases. Germline V gives CDR1 MGHDK, CDR2 SYGVNS. This CDR3 spans 14 amino acids. The CDR3: CASSGQGADQPQHF. CDR3 DNA: TGTGCCAGCAGTGGGCAGGGTGCAGACCAGCCCCAGCATTTT.

Points on this clone: Other nucleotide sequences in the sample specify the same CDR3. The V call is TRBV4-1, the J call TRBJ1-4; a possible D gene is TRBD1 (5 bases). Germline assignment: CDR1 MGHRA and CDR2 YSYEKL. The V and J ends lost 1 base and 4 bases respectively, with 7 bases between them. The CDR3 is 14 amino acids. The CDR3 is CASSQVGGNEKLFF. The CDR3 coding sequence is TGCGCCAGCAGCCAAGTGGGGGGTAATGAAAAACTGTTTTTT.

V is TRBV5-1 and J is TRBJ2-1; 7 positions match TRBD2. This CDR3 spans 16 amino acids. CDR1 is SGHRS, CDR2 YFSETQ, per germline. The V gene end was trimmed by 4 bases and the J gene end by 1 base; junction bases not matched to a gene: 8. The CDR3 here is CASSGPGGRSYNEQFF. DNA of the CDR3: TGCGCCAGCAGCGGACCGGGAGGAAGGTCCTACAATGAGCAGTTCTTC.